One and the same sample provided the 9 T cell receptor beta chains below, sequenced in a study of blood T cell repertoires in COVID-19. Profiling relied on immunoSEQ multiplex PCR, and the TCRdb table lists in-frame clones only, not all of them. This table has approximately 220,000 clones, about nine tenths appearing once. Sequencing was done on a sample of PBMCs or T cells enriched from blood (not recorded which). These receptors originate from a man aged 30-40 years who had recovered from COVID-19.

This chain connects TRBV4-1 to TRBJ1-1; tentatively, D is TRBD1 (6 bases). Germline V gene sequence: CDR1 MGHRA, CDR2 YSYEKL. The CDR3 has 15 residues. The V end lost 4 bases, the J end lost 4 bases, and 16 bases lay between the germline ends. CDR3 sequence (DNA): TGCGCCAGCAGCCGAATACAGGGAGTGGGCACTGAAGCTTTCTTT. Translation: CASSRIQGVGTEAFF.

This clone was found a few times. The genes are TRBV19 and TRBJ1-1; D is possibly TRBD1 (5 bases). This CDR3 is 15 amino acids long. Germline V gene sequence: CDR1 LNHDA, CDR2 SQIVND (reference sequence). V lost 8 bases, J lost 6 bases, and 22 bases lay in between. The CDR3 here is CASVRGGLGISEAFF. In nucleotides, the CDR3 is TGTGCCAGTGTAAGGGGCGGCTTAGGTATTTCTGAAGCTTTCTTT. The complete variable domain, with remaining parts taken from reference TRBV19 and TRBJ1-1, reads DGGITQSPKYLFRKEGQNVTLSCEQNLNHDAMYWYRQDPGQGLRLIYYSQIVNDFQKGDIAEGYSVSREKKESFPLTVTSAQKNPTAFYLCASVRGGLGISEAFFGQGTRLTVV.

The chain's CDR3 is CASSFGGGLIHTDTQYF. The CDR3 DNA is TGTGCCAGCAGCTTCGGCGGGGGCCTAATCCACACAGATACGCAGTATTTT. The chain employs TRBV5-4 and TRBJ2-3, with D possibly being TRBD2 (7 bases). CDR3 length: 17 residues. V was pared by 2 bases and J by 2 bases, with 18 bases between. Germline lookup yields CDR1 SGHNT and CDR2 YYREEE (reference sequence).

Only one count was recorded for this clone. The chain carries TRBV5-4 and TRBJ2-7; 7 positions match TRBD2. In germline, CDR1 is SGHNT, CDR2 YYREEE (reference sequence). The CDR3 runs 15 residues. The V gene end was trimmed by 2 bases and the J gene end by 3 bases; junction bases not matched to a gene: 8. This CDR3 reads CASSFGAGVSYEQYF. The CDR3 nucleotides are TGTGCCAGCAGCTTTGGGGCGGGGGTTAGCTACGAGCAGTACTTC. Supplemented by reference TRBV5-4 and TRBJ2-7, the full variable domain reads ETGVTQSPTHLIKTRGQQVTLRCSSQSGHNTVSWYQQALGQGPQFIFQYYREEENGRGNFPPRFSGLQFPNYSSELNVNALELDDSALYLCASSFGAGVSYEQYFGPGTRLTVT.

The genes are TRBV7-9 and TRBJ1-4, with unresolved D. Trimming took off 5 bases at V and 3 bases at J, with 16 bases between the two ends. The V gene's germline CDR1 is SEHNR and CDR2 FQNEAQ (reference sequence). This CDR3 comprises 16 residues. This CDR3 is CASSPIPLAPNEKLFF. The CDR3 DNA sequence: TGTGCCAGCAGCCCAATCCCTCTGGCCCCTAATGAAAAACTGTTTTTT.

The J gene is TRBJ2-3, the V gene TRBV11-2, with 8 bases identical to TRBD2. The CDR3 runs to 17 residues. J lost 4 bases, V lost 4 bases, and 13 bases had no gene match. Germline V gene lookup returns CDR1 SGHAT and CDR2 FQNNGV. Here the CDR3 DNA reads TGTGCCAGCAGCTCCCCCCTCCAGCGGGGGTATTCAGATACGCAGTATTTT. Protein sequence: CASSSPLQRGYSDTQYF.

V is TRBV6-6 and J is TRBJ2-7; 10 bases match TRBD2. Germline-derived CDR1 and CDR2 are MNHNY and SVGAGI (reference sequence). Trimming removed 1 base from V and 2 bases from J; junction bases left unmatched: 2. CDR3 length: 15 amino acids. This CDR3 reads CASSYLAGGTYEQYF. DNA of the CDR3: TGTGCCAGCAGTTACTTAGCGGGAGGCACCTACGAGCAGTACTTC.

CDR3 sequence (DNA): TGTGCCAGCAGTCGCTTGGGACAGGACAATGAGCAGTTCTTC. Protein product: CASSRLGQDNEQFF. The chain combines TRBV6-6 with TRBJ2-1; 8 bases fit TRBD1. V shed 5 bases, J shed 5 bases, and the junction held 5 bases outside the gene matches. Germline loops: CDR1 MNHNY, CDR2 SVGAGI (reference sequence). This CDR3 spans 14 amino acids.

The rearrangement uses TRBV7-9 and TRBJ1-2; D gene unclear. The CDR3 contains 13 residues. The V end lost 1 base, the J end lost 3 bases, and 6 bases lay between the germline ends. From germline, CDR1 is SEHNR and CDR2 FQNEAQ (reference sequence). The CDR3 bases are TGTGCCAGCAGCTTAGGTAGAGACTATGGCTACACCTTC. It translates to CASSLGRDYGYTF.